The 29 T cell receptor beta chains below all came from one sample that was sequenced in a study of T cells in women clearing cervical HPV infection. Produced via immunoSEQ multiplex PCR; TCRdb's table is partial and in-frame only. This repertoire includes 20,000 to 25,000 clones. Sequenced: blood buffy coat. These receptors came from a woman aged 18-70 years with a cervical HPV16 infection that either progressed to CIN3+ or cleared (not recorded which).

Comment on this clone: The read finishes 3 residues shy of the CDR3 end, and the germline J gene is used to complete it. This sequence joins TRBV7-3 and TRBJ1-2; TRBD1 is a possible D gene (5 bases). Germline CDR1 reads SGHTA; CDR2 reads FQGTGA. CDR3 size: 17 residues. The CDR3 here is CASSPGVLAGVHNDYTF. CDR3 DNA (partial): TGTGCCAGCAGCCCTGGGGTACTAGCGGGGGTGCACAATGAC.

The sequenced part of the CDR3 DNA is TGTGCCAGCAGTGACTCGCAGGCGGGGGGGGATGAG. Translation: CASSDSQAGGDE. The entire CDR3 protein reads CASSDSQAGGDEQFF. This chain joins TRBV6-4 and TRBJ2-1, with TRBD2 matching 9 bases. The read terminates 3 residues ahead of where the CDR3 ends, so the germline J gene completes it. After removal of 0 bases from V and 8 bases from J, the junction contained 5 bases not matched to a gene. Germline V gene sequence: CDR1 MRHNA, CDR2 SNTAGT. The CDR3 contains 15 residues.

A note on this clone: The CDR3 extends 3 residues past the end of the read, so its final part is completed from the germline J gene. J is TRBJ1-2 and V is TRBV7-2; D gene uncertain. Germline V gene sequence: CDR1 SGHTA, CDR2 FQGNSA. The CDR3 is 15 residues long. V was shortened by 2 bases and J by 6 bases, with 16 bases between the two germline ends. The covered CDR3 bases are TGTGCCAGCAGCTTATCAGTAGACATTTCCGATGGC. Translation gives CASSLSVDISDG. The entire CDR3 is CASSLSVDISDGYTF.

Notes on this clone: Read sequence stops 3 residues before the CDR3 end, and the germline J gene provides the missing end. The gene calls are TRBV28 and TRBJ2-3; 7 bases fit TRBD1. V lost 2 bases and J lost 0; bases outside the gene matches: 14. The CDR3 has 19 amino acids. Germline values: CDR1 MDHEN, CDR2 SYDVKM. CDR3 DNA, as far as it was read: TGTGCCAGCAGTTTAGGGACAGAACCAACCAAATATAGCACAGATACG. Translation: CASSLGTEPTKYSTDT. The CDR3 reads in full as CASSLGTEPTKYSTDTQYF.

A remark on this clone: Read coverage stops 3 residues before the CDR3 terminus; the germline J gene supplies the remainder. J is TRBJ1-2 and V is TRBV6-1, with no clear D. The CDR3 is 15 amino acids. Germline CDR1 and CDR2: MNHNS and SASEGT. The CDR3 protein is CASSERRRTTDTYTF. The covered CDR3 bases are TGTGCCAGCAGTGAACGAAGGAGGACTACAGATACC.

Turning to this clone: The sequenced fragment ends 3 residues before the CDR3 boundary, so the rest is inferred from the germline J gene. V usage is TRBV12-3 or TRBV12-4 and J usage is TRBJ2-7; a possible D gene is TRBD2 (5 bases). V was cut by 6 bases and J by 5 bases, with 11 bases left in between. The CDR3 has 12 residues. The part of the CDR3 DNA that was read is TGTGCCAGCAGGACCGAGGGCCACGAG. It is translated as CASRTEGHE. The full-length CDR3 reads as CASRTEGHEQYF.

As concerns this clone: The read comes to an end 3 residues before the CDR3 does, leaving the germline J gene to fill in the end. The rearrangement joins TRBV20-1 to TRBJ2-7; 9 positions agree with TRBD2. J gave up 6 bases and V 4 bases, and 16 bases lay outside the gene matches. The CDR3 runs 16 residues. CDR1 DFQATT and CDR2 SNEGSKA come from the germline V gene (reference sequence). The CDR3 bases that were read are TGCAGTGCTACCCCTCTCCAGCGGGGGGCTAGGGGCGAG. This translates into CSATPLQRGARGE. The entire CDR3 is CSATPLQRGARGEQYF.

Notes on this clone: The CDR3 goes on 3 residues after the read ends, and that part is filled in from the germline J gene. The J gene is TRBJ2-7, the V gene TRBV19; TRBD2 matches at 7 bases. The germline gives CDR1 LNHDA, CDR2 SQIVND (reference sequence). This CDR3 contains 16 residues. V dropped 1 base and J dropped 0; count of bases not matched to a gene: 6. CDR3 DNA, as far as it was read: TGTGCCAGTAGTATAGCACTAGCGACAGACTCCTACGAG. Translation: CASSIALATDSYE. The CDR3, in full, reads CASSIALATDSYEQYF.

Turning to this clone: The sequence runs out 3 residues before the end of the CDR3; the remainder is reconstructed from the germline J gene. V is TRBV7-6 and J is TRBJ2-3, with 11 bases matching TRBD1. V shed 5 bases, J shed 2 bases, and the junction held 9 bases outside the gene matches. The CDR3 has 17 amino acids. Germline CDR1 is SGHVS and CDR2 is FNYEAQ. The covered CDR3 bases are TGTGCCAGCAGCGTCGGGTGGGACAGGGGGACCACAGATACG. Protein product: CASSVGWDRGTTDT. The full-length CDR3 reads as CASSVGWDRGTTDTQYF.

With regard to this clone: The sequenced fragment ends 3 residues before the CDR3 boundary, so the rest is inferred from the germline J gene. This chain connects TRBV28 to TRBJ2-7, with D hard to call. The CDR3 is 14 amino acids. V shed 2 bases and J shed 4 bases, with 12 bases lying between them. Germline assignment: CDR1 MDHEN and CDR2 SYDVKM. CDR3 bases read: TGTGCCAGCAGTTTAGCCACCACCTATTACGAG. Its translation: CASSLATTYYE. The entire CDR3 sequence reads CASSLATTYYEQYF.

Remarks on this clone: The read is 3 residues too short to cover the CDR3 end, so that end is filled in from the germline J gene. J is TRBJ2-1 and V is TRBV20-1; 12 bases are a match to TRBD1. V was clipped by 5 bases and J by 8 bases; unmatched bases: 7. CDR1 and CDR2 (germline): DFQATT, SNEGSKA (reference sequence). This CDR3 is 14 amino acids long. The part of the CDR3 DNA that was read is TGCAGTGCTGGGACAGGGGGCAAAGGGGATGAG. Translation gives CSAGTGGKGDE. In full, the CDR3 is CSAGTGGKGDEQFF.

Comments on this clone: The DNA ends 3 residues before the CDR3 does, and the rest of the CDR3 is filled in from the germline J gene. V and J are TRBV20-1 and TRBJ1-5; TRBD1 is a possible D gene (6 bases). Germline lookup yields CDR1 DFQATT and CDR2 SNEGSKA (reference sequence). Trimming left V 0 bases short and J 0 bases short, with 12 bases between. This CDR3 is 16 amino acids long. The chain's CDR3 is CSARDPTGSSNQPQHF. The part of the CDR3 DNA that was read is TGCAGTGCTAGAGATCCAACAGGGAGTAGCAATCAGCCC.

To note about this clone: The read comes to an end 3 residues before the CDR3 does, leaving the germline J gene to fill in the end. The rearrangement joins TRBV5-1 to TRBJ1-2; 7 nucleotides match TRBD1. CDR3 length: 13 amino acids. Unmatched junction bases numbered 7, after V lost 4 bases and J lost 7 bases. The germline V gene has CDR1 SGHRS and CDR2 YFSETQ. The sequenced CDR3 bases are TGCGCCAGCAGCCTCGAGACAGGGTCTGGC. It yields the protein CASSLETGSG. The entire CDR3 sequence reads CASSLETGSGYTF. Complete variable domain (other parts from reference TRBV5-1 and TRBJ1-2): KAGVTQTPRYLIKTRGQQVTLSCSPISGHRSVSWYQQTPGQGLQFLFEYFSETQRNKGNFPGRFSGRQFSNSRSEMNVSTLELGDSALYLCASSLETGSGYTFGSGTRLTVV.

Concerning this clone: The read stops 3 residues short of the end of the CDR3; the missing end is completed from the germline J gene. This sequence joins TRBV5-1 and TRBJ1-4; TRBD1 might be the D (6 bases). Germline V gene data show CDR1 as SGHRS and CDR2 as YFSETQ. Trimming left V 2 bases short and J 3 bases short, with 11 bases between. The CDR3 runs to 15 residues. The DNA read from the CDR3 is TGCGCCAGCAGCTTAACAGGGCCCGCTAATGAAAAA. It specifies CASSLTGPANEK. In full, the CDR3 reads CASSLTGPANEKLFF.

With respect to this clone: The CDR3 is cut off 3 residues early in the read; its end comes from the germline J gene. This rearrangement joins TRBV11-2 to TRBJ1-4; no clear D gene. The CDR3 extends over 11 amino acids. V shed 4 bases and J shed 6 bases, with 3 bases lying between them. CDR1 SGHAT and CDR2 FQNNGV come from the germline V gene. The sequenced part of the CDR3 DNA is TGTGCCAGCAGCTACTATGAAAAA. Protein: CASSYYEK. The whole CDR3 region reads CASSYYEKLFF.

Comments on this clone: Read coverage stops 3 residues before the CDR3 terminus; the germline J gene supplies the remainder. This same CDR3 is encoded by further DNA sequences in the sample. The chain recombines TRBV14 with TRBJ2-7; the match to TRBD2 covers 7 bases. Germline CDR1 reads SGHDN; CDR2 reads FVKESK. The V and J ends lost 0 bases and 4 bases, in that order; junction bases with no gene match: 12. The CDR3 runs to 17 residues. CDR3 loop: CASSQDQGFWEGYEQYF. Partial CDR3 DNA: TGTGCCAGCAGCCAAGATCAAGGGTTTTGGGAGGGGTACGAG. Looking up the rest from reference TRBV14 and TRBJ2-7 gives the full variable domain: EAGVTQFPSHSVIEKGQTVTLRCDPISGHDNLYWYRRVMGKEIKFLLHFVKESKQDESGMPNNRFLAERTGGTYSTLKVQPAELEDSGVYFCASSQDQGFWEGYEQYFGPGTRLTVT.

In terms of frequency, this clone is medium-sized. The read falls 3 residues short of the CDR3 end, and the missing part is taken from the germline J gene. The chain employs TRBV20-1 and TRBJ2-3; either TRBD1 or TRBD2 may fit D (5 bases each). V was cut by 0 bases and J by 0 bases, with 16 bases left in between. Germline-derived CDR1 and CDR2 are DFQATT and SNEGSKA (reference sequence). The CDR3 length is 17 residues. CDR3 region: CSARDRRGVTSTDTQYF. CDR3 DNA (partial): TGCAGTGCTAGAGATCGAAGAGGGGTAACTAGCACAGATACG.

The CDR3 DNA, read in part, is TGCAGCGTTGCGGTCGGGAAGGGGTTCGCAGATACG. It translates to CSVAVGKGFADT. The entire CDR3 reads CSVAVGKGFADTQYF. The rearrangement joins TRBV29-1 to TRBJ2-3; D tentatively fits TRBD1 or TRBD2 (5 bases each). Sequencing ends 3 residues short of the CDR3 end; the germline J gene provides the rest. V lost 4 bases, J lost 4 bases, and 18 bases lay in between. Germline V gene data show CDR1 as SQVTM and CDR2 as ANQGSEA. This CDR3 contains 15 residues.

Partial CDR3 DNA: TGTGCCAGCAGTGAGGCGGACAGGCCCCCTGAAAAA. Encoded protein: CASSEADRPPEK. In full, the CDR3 is CASSEADRPPEKLFF. The V gene is TRBV2, the J gene TRBJ1-4; 7 positions match TRBD1. The read gets to within 3 residues of the CDR3 end, and the germline J gene fills in the rest. CDR1 SNHLY and CDR2 FYNNEI come from the germline V gene. CDR3 length: 15 residues. The V segment lost 3 bases and the J segment 7 bases; nucleotides outside the gene matches: 8.

Comment on this clone: The missing CDR3 end, 3 residues past where the read stops, is filled in from the germline J gene. The V gene is TRBV18, the J gene TRBJ2-3; 9 bases match TRBD2. The CDR3 has 16 amino acids. CDR1 is KGHSH and CDR2 is LQKENI in the germline V gene. Trimming took 2 bases from V and 7 from J; bases not matched to a gene: 10. The part of the CDR3 DNA that was read is TGTGCCAGCTCACCATTAGAAGCGGGGGGCGCGAATACG. Translating it yields CASSPLEAGGANT. The full CDR3 protein is CASSPLEAGGANTQYF.

Details on this clone: The read halts 3 residues ahead of the CDR3 end, with the missing end drawn from the germline J gene. J is TRBJ2-7 and V is TRBV4-1; perhaps TRBD2 as D (5 bases). Between the trimmed V and J ends, which lost 0 bases and 0 bases, there was a span of 15 bases. Per the germline V gene, CDR1 is MGHRA and CDR2 is YSYEKL. The CDR3 sequence is 17 residues long. CDR3 loop: CASSQEPAGPSSYEQYF. The CDR3 DNA, read in part, is TGCGCCAGCAGCCAAGAACCTGCGGGCCCCAGCTCCTACGAG.

Points on this clone: The read comes to an end 3 residues before the CDR3 does, leaving the germline J gene to fill in the end. This chain joins TRBV6-1 and TRBJ1-1; 8 bases are a match to TRBD1. This CDR3 comprises 13 residues. Germline CDR1 and CDR2: MNHNS and SASEGT. The CDR3 loop reads CASSEGRGQVAFF. The CDR3 bases that were read are TGTGCCAGCAGTGAAGGCAGGGGGCAAGTG.

With regard to this clone: The read ends 3 residues shy of where the CDR3 ends; the end is completed using the germline J gene. The chain is built from TRBV6-4 and TRBJ1-6, with D unresolved. In germline, CDR1 is MRHNA, CDR2 SNTAGT. This CDR3 is 13 amino acids long. Incomplete CDR3 DNA: TGTGCCAGCAGTGACCCGAACACAAGGGCC. This gives the protein CASSDPNTRA. The CDR3 in its entirety is CASSDPNTRALHF.

As to this clone: The CDR3 end is not reached by the read, which stops 3 residues before it; the germline J gene fills it in. The V call is TRBV6-1, the J call TRBJ2-3; 10 bases fit TRBD2. The CDR3 has 15 residues. V lost 7 bases, J lost 0 bases, and 4 bases stayed unmatched. Germline CDR1 MNHNS, CDR2 SASEGT. The CDR3 sequence is CASIEAGGSTDTQYF. The CDR3 bases that were read are TGTGCCAGCATCGAAGCGGGGGGGAGCACAGATACG.

About this clone: The read ends 3 residues early relative to the CDR3; the germline J gene fills the gap. V usage is TRBV14 and J usage is TRBJ2-1, with 10 bases aligning to TRBD2. Germline V gives CDR1 SGHDN, CDR2 FVKESK. Trimming at V came to 2 bases and at J to 5 bases, leaving 3 bases not matched to a gene. The CDR3 is made up of 15 amino acids. The CDR3 bases that were read are TGTGCCAGCAGCCAACTAGCGGGAGCCCACAATGAG. Its protein is CASSQLAGAHNE. The whole CDR3 sequence reads CASSQLAGAHNEQFF.

Note on this clone: The missing CDR3 end, 3 residues past where the read stops, is filled in from the germline J gene. This sequence joins TRBV10-3 and TRBJ1-2, with D perhaps TRBD1 (6 bases). The CDR3 sequence is 14 residues long. Deletions cut 6 bases from V and 4 bases from J, with 15 bases between. Germline V gives CDR1 ENHRY, CDR2 SYGVKD. The chain's CDR3 is CAIRKGQSSYGYTF. Partial CDR3 DNA: TGTGCCATCAGAAAAGGACAGTCAAGCTATGGC.

About this clone: The sequence runs out 3 residues before the end of the CDR3; the remainder is reconstructed from the germline J gene. The chain employs TRBV19 and TRBJ2-5, with 9 bases identical to TRBD1. The CDR3 consists of 14 residues. The V segment lost 2 bases and the J segment 5 bases; nucleotides outside the gene matches: 3. Germline CDR1 reads LNHDA; CDR2 reads SQIVND (reference sequence). This CDR3 reads CASSINRGQETQYF. The covered CDR3 bases are TGTGCCAGTAGTATAAACAGGGGGCAGGAGACC.

Comment on this clone: The missing CDR3 end, 3 residues past where the read stops, is filled in from the germline J gene. The chain recombines TRBV6-1 with TRBJ1-2, with 7 bases that match TRBD1. Germline lookup yields CDR1 MNHNS and CDR2 SASEGT. The CDR3 spans 15 residues. The CDR3 bases that were read are TGTGCCAGCAGTGATCCGACAGGGTTGGTGGATACC. Protein sequence: CASSDPTGLVDT. The full CDR3 reads CASSDPTGLVDTYTF.

About this clone: The read finishes 3 residues shy of the CDR3 end, and the germline J gene is used to complete it. This chain links TRBV2 with TRBJ1-1; the match to TRBD1 covers 7 bases. V lost 6 bases, J lost 4 bases, and 8 bases stayed unmatched. CDR1 is SNHLY and CDR2 is FYNNEI in the germline V gene. The CDR3 spans 14 residues. CDR3 residues: CASSMTGFATEAFF. CDR3 bases read: TGTGCCAGCAGCATGACAGGGTTTGCCACTGAA.